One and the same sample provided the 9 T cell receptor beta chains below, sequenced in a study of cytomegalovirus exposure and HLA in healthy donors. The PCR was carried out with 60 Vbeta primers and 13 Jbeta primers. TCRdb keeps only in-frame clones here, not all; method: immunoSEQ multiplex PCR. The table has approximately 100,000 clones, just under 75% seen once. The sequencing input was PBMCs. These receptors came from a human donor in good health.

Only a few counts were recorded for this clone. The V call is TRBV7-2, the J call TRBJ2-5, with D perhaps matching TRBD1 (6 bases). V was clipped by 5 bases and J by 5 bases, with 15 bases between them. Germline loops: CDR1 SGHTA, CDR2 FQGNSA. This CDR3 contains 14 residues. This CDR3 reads CASSTDSRGETQYF. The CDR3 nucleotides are TGTGCCAGCAGCACGGACAGCCGAGGCGAGACCCAGTACTTC.

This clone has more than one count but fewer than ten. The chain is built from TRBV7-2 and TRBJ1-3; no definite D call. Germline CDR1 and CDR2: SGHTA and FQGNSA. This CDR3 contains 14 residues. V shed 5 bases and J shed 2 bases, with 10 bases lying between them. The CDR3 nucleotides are TGTGCCAGCAGCCCCGACCGGGCTGGAAACACCATATATTTT. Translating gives CASSPDRAGNTIYF.

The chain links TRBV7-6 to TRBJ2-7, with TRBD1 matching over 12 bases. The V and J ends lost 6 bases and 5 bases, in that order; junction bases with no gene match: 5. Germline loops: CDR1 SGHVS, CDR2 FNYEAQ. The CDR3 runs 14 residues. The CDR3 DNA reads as TGTGCCAGCAGGGCCGGGACAGGGGGCAACGAGCAGTACTTC. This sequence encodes CASRAGTGGNEQYF.

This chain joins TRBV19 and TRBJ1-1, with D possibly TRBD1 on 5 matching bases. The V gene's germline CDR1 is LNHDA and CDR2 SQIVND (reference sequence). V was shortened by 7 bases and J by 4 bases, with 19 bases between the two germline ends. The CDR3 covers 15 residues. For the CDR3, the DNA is TGTGCCAGTACCGTGGGGCCGTCTGTGCTCACTGAAGCTTTCTTT. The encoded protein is CASTVGPSVLTEAFF.

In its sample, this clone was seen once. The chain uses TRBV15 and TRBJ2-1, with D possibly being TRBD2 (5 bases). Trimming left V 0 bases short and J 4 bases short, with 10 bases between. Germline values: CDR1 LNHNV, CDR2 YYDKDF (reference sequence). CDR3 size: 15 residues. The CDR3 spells CATSRDTGFYNEQFF. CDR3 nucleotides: TGTGCCACCAGCAGAGACACGGGATTTTACAATGAGCAGTTCTTC.

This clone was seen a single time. This CDR3 is CASSLRQGGYQPQHF. Written as DNA, the CDR3 is TGTGCCAGCAGTTTAAGACAGGGGGGATATCAGCCCCAGCATTTT. The V gene is TRBV7-8, the J gene TRBJ1-5, with 9 bases aligning to TRBD1. V was pared by 6 bases and J by 5 bases, with 8 bases of the junction left unmatched. Germline V gives CDR1 SGHVS, CDR2 FQNEAQ. There are 15 residues in the CDR3.

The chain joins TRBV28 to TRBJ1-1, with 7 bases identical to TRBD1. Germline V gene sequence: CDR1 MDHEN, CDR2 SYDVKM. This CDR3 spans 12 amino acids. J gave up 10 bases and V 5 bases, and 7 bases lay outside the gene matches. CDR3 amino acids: CASSLITGVAFF. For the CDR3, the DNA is TGTGCCAGCAGTCTCATCACAGGGGTAGCTTTCTTT.

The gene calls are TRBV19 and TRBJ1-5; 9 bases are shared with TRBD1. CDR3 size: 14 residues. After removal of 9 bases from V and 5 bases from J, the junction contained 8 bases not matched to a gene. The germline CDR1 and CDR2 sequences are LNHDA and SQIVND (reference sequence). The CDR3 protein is CASIATGGYQPQHF. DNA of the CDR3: TGTGCCAGCATAGCGACAGGGGGTTATCAGCCCCAGCATTTT.

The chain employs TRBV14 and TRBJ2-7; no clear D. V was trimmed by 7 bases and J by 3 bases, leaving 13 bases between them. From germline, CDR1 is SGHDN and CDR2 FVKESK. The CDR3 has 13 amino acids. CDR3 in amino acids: CASTLSGFYEQYF. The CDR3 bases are TGTGCCAGCACCCTGTCTGGCTTCTACGAGCAGTACTTC.